The following is a T cell receptor beta chain sequence with its context. The entry originates in a study of long-term antiretroviral therapy in people with HIV. CDR3 length equals 14 residues. Between the trimmed V and J ends, which lost 1 base and 2 bases, there was a span of 7 bases. From germline, CDR1 is MGHRA and CDR2 YSYEKL. Samples were assayed with immunoSEQ v3.0 at survey level. Data came from immunoSEQ multiplex PCR; TCRdb stores just in-frame clones and leaves some out. The sample includes tens of thousands of clones, 75% to 95% of them seen just once. Source: unsorted PBMCs, taken around 5 years after starting antiretroviral therapy. The chain uses TRBV4-1 and TRBJ2-3; perhaps TRBD2 as D (5 bases). The TCR was taken from a woman in her forties with HIV. CDR3 region: CASSQAGNTDTQYF. In DNA, the CDR3 is TGCGCCAGCAGCCAAGCCGGGAACACAGATACGCAGTATTTT.